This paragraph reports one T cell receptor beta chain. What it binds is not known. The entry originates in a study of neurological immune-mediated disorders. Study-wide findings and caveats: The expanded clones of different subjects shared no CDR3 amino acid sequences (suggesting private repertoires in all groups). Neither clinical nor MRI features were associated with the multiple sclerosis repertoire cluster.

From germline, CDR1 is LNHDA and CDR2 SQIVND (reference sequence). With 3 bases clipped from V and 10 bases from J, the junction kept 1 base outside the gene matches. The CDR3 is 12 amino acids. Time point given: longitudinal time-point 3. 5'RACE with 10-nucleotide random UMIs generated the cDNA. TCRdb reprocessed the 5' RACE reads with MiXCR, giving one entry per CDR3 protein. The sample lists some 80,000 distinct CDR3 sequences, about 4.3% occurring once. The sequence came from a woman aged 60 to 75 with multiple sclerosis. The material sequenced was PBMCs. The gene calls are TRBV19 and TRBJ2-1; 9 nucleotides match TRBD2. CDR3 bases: TGTGCCAGTAGTATCCTAGCGGGGGAGCAGTTCTTC. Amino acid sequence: CASSILAGEQFF. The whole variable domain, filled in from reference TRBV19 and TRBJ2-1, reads DGGITQSPKYLFRKEGQNVTLSCEQNLNHDAMYWYRQDPGQGLRLIYYSQIVNDFQKGDIAEGYSVSREKKESFPLTVTSAQKNPTAFYLCASSILAGEQFFGPGTRLTVL.